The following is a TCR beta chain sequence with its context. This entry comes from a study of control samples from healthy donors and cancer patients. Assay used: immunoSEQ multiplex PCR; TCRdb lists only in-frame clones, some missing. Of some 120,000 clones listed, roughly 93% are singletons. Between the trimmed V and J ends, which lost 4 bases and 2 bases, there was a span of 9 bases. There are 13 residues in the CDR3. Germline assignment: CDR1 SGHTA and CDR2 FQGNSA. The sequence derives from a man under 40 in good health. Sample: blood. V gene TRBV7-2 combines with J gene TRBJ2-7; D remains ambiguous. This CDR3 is CASSSDAPYEQYF. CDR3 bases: TGTGCCAGCAGCTCCGATGCCCCCTACGAGCAGTACTTC.